This T cell receptor (beta chain) was recovered during a study of blood T cell repertoires in COVID-19. Clinical history as reported by participants underpinned cohort assignment. Germline-derived CDR1 and CDR2 are MNHEY and SMNVEV (reference sequence). Between the trimmed V and J ends, which lost 4 bases and 2 bases, there was a span of 14 bases. The CDR3 length is 15 residues. Study processing details: Reference gene primer amplification gave estimated nucleated cell counts. Assay: immunoSEQ multiplex PCR; the TCRdb copy retains only in-frame clones and omits some. V and J calls and clone size follow that table, whereas D and trimming were derived from the DNA. Of about 380,000 clones listed, 88% were seen once; the top ten hold roughly 1.2%.

The receptor's source is a woman younger than 30 who had recovered from COVID-19. The chain couples TRBV27 to TRBJ2-5, with a tentative D call TRBD1 (6 bases). The sample comprised PBMCs or T cells enriched from blood (not recorded which). The CDR3 spells CASSSFTGFQETQYF. Written as DNA, the CDR3 is TGTGCCAGCAGTTCGTTCACAGGGTTTCAAGAGACCCAGTACTTC.